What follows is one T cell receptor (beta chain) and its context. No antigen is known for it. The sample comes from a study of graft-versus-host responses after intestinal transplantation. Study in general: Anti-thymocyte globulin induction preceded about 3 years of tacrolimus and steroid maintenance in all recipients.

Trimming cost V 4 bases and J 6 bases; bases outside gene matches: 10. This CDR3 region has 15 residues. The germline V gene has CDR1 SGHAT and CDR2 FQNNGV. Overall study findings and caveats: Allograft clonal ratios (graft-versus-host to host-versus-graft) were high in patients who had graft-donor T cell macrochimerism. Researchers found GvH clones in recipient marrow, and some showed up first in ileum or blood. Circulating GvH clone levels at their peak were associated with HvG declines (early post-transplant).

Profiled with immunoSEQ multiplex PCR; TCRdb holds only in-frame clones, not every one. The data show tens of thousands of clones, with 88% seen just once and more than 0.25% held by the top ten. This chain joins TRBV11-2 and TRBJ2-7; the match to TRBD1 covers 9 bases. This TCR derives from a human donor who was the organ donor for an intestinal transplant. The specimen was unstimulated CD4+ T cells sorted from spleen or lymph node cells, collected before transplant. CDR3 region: CASSYRWDRASEQYF. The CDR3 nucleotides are TGTGCCAGCAGCTACAGGTGGGACAGGGCGAGCGAGCAGTACTTC.